This is a list of T cell receptor beta chains from one sample in a study of cytomegalovirus exposure and HLA in healthy donors. Clones were sequenced by immunoSEQ multiplex PCR, and TCRdb holds only the in-frame ones, with some missing. The sample carries about 130,000 clones, about 8.5% recorded once. The specimen sequenced was PBMCs. The origin of the receptors is a middle-aged man in good health and CMV-seronegative. CDR3s include the opening cysteine and the closing phenylalanine or tryptophan. D genes are given only for firm matches. Some rows have no size entry. The others give once, few or many, or a class for an expanded clone.

D gene,CDR3 length,J gene,clone size,V gene,CDR3 DNA,CDR3 protein
TRBD1,16,TRBJ2-1,few,TRBV4-1,TGCGCCAGCAGCCACTTAACAGGGGGACCCTACAATGAGCAGTTCTTC,CASSHLTGGPYNEQFF
TRBD2,17,TRBJ2-1,NA,TRBV5-1,TGCGCCAGCTCTACTCGCTTGGGACTAGCGGGGGACAATGAGCAGTTCTTC,CASSTRLGLAGDNEQFF
NA,14,TRBJ2-2,few,TRBV6-4,TGTGCCAGCAGTGAACAAGTTAACACCGGGGAGCTGTTTTTT,CASSEQVNTGELFF
NA,14,TRBJ1-1,few,TRBV19,TGTGCCAGTAGTGTTACAGGACCGAACACTGAAGCTTTCTTT,CASSVTGPNTEAFF
NA,15,TRBJ1-4,few,TRBV7-6,TGTGCCAGCAGCCTGCAGGGTCAAATCGATGAAAAACTGTTTTTT,CASSLQGQIDEKLFF
TRBD2,13,TRBJ2-1,few,TRBV12-5,TGTGCTAGTGCCCCGGGAGGGAAGAGAGAGCAGTTCTTC,CASAPGGKREQFF
TRBD1,16,TRBJ1-1,NA,TRBV5-1,TGCGCCAGCAGTTTCGAGGGGGCAGGGGGAAACACTGAAGCTTTCTTT,CASSFEGAGGNTEAFF
TRBD1,18,TRBJ1-5,few,TRBV28,TGTGCCAGCAGCTCCTTCGCCCACAGGGGGGGTAGCAATCAGCCCCAGCATTTT,CASSSFAHRGGSNQPQHF
NA,13,TRBJ2-5,few,TRBV12-5,TGTGCTAGTGGTTTAGGGGGTTCAGAGACCCAGTACTTC,CASGLGGSETQYF
NA,13,TRBJ2-7,NA,TRBV19,TGTGCCAGTAGTATAGGGGGCCGTTACGAGCAGTACTTC,CASSIGGRYEQYF
TRBD1,13,TRBJ1-1,NA,TRBV29-1,TGCGGCGCCGGACAGGGTAGGGCGACTGAAGCTTTCTTT,CGAGQGRATEAFF
TRBD1,15,TRBJ1-4,NA,TRBV12-5,TGTGCTAGTGGTTCGAGACAGGGGGTGAATGAAAAACTGTTTTTT,CASGSRQGVNEKLFF
NA,13,TRBJ2-7,few,TRBV6-5,TGTGCCAGCAGGAGCGGGCGCTCCTACGAGCAGTACTTC,CASRSGRSYEQYF
NA,15,TRBJ2-5,NA,TRBV11-2,TGTGCCAGCAGCTCGGGGAGTAAATCGCAAGAGACCCAGTACTTC,CASSSGSKSQETQYF
NA,12,TRBJ2-1,NA,TRBV29-1,TGCAGCGTTGTAGGCGGAGACAATGAGCAGTTCTTC,CSVVGGDNEQFF
NA,15,TRBJ2-2,few,TRBV5-4,TGTGCCAGCAGCCCTCGGTCCCTAAACACCGGGGAGCTGTTTTTT,CASSPRSLNTGELFF
NA,15,TRBJ1-2,few,TRBV7-8,TGTGCCAGCAGCCCTACGCACAGGGAAATGGAGGGCTACACCTTC,CASSPTHREMEGYTF
NA,14,TRBJ1-1,NA,TRBV5-1,TGCGCCAGTAGAAGAGGCGGCCGAGAGACTGAAGCTTTCTTT,CASRRGGRETEAFF
TRBD2,16,TRBJ2-2,NA,TRBV7-2,TGTGCCAGCAGCTTAGCCGGGGGGGCGGGAACCGGGGAGCTGTTTTTT,CASSLAGGAGTGELFF
NA,15,TRBJ2-7,NA,TRBV19,TGTGCCAGTAGTACTGGGCACAGGGCGGAAAACGAGCAGTACTTC,CASSTGHRAENEQYF
TRBD1,15,TRBJ2-2,NA,TRBV7-7,TGTGCCAGCAGACCCGGGACAGGGGGGACCGGGGAGCTGTTTTTT,CASRPGTGGTGELFF
TRBD2,16,TRBJ2-2,NA,TRBV7-6,TGTGCCAGCAGTTCCCCGCGGGGGGTGGACACCGGGGAGCTGTTTTTT,CASSSPRGVDTGELFF
TRBD1,14,TRBJ2-2,NA,TRBV4-2,TGTGCCAGCAGGGGACAGATGAACACCGGGAAGCTGTTTTTT,CASRGQMNTGKLFF
TRBD1,14,TRBJ1-2,NA,TRBV9,TGTGCCAGCAGCGAACAGGGACAGGGTTTCGGCTACACCTTC,CASSEQGQGFGYTF
TRBD1,13,TRBJ2-7,NA,TRBV19,TGTGCCAGTAGTATCGCAGGGGGATACGAGCAGTACTTC,CASSIAGGYEQYF
NA,11,TRBJ1-2,NA,TRBV20-1,TGCAGGACAGCTGTTACGTATGGCTACACCTTC,CRTAVTYGYTF
NA,12,TRBJ2-7,NA,TRBV4-1,TGCGCCAGCAGCCGCCACCGGGACAAGGGGTACTTC,CASSRHRDKGYF
TRBD1,14,TRBJ1-2,NA,TRBV12-5,TGTGCTAGTGGTTCGGACAGGGTTGACTATGGCTACACCTTC,CASGSDRVDYGYTF
NA,16,TRBJ2-6,few,TRBV7-8,TGTGCCAGCAGCCTAGACAGGTTCTCTGGGGCCAATGTCCTGACTTTC,CASSLDRFSGANVLTF
NA,11,TRBJ1-1,few,TRBV30,TGTGCCTGGAGTCCGGGACTGAAAGCTTTCTTT,CAWSPGLKAFF
NA,15,TRBJ1-3,NA,TRBV6-1,TGTGCCAGCAGTGAAGCGCCAGGGCCCGGAAACACCATATATTTT,CASSEAPGPGNTIYF
NA,12,TRBJ2-7,few,TRBV6-5,TGTGCCAGCAGTTACGGGGGAGGCGAGCAGTACTTC,CASSYGGGEQYF